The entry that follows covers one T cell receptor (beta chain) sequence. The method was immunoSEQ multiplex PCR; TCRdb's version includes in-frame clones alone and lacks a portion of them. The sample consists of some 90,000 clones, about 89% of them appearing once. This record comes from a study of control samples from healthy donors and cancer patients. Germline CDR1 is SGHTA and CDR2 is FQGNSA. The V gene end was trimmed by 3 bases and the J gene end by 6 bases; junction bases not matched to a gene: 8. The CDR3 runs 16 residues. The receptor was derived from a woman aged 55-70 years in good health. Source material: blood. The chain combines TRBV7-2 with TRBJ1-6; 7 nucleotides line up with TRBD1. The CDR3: CASSFRQGSINSPLHF. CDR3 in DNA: TGTGCCAGCAGCTTTAGACAGGGTTCCATTAATTCACCCCTCCACTTT.